A single sample is the source of the 27 T cell receptor beta chains below, sequenced in a study of chemoradiotherapy in HPV16-positive cancers. Repertoires were generated with immunoSEQ multiplex PCR, while TCRdb's copy carries only in-frame clones and drops some. The sample has 25,000 to 40,000 clones, roughly 87% seen once. The specimen was blood, collected from a patient who underwent chemoradiotherapy. The receptors shown here come from a human donor with HPV-associated anogenital cancer.

This clone was counted between two and nine times. The rearrangement links TRBV19 to TRBJ2-3; 13 nucleotides align to TRBD2. Germline-derived CDR1 and CDR2 are LNHDA and SQIVND (reference sequence). V shed 5 bases and J 2 bases; nucleotides not matched to a gene: 19. This CDR3 region has 21 residues. This chain's CDR3 is CASSSRDPYRTSGGYTDTQYF. The DNA of the CDR3 is TGTGCCAGTAGTTCCCGGGACCCTTATCGGACTAGCGGGGGATACACAGATACGCAGTATTTT.

The V and J genes are TRBV4-1 and TRBJ1-6, with D possibly TRBD1 on 5 matching bases. The CDR3 spans 16 residues. Looked up from germline, CDR1 is MGHRA and CDR2 is YSYEKL. V lost 2 bases, J lost 8 bases, and 16 bases lay in between. The CDR3 nucleotides are TGCGCCAGCAGCCAAAGATTGGAGGGGCGAGATTCACCCCTCCACTTT. As protein: CASSQRLEGRDSPLHF.

The rearrangement links TRBV30 to TRBJ2-3; 7 positions match TRBD2. V gave up 5 bases and J gave up 4 bases; unmatched junction bases: 0. Germline assignment: CDR1 GTSNPN and CDR2 SVGIG (reference sequence). This CDR3 has 11 residues. This chain's CDR3 is CAWAGADTQYF. The CDR3 DNA sequence: TGTGCCTGGGCGGGGGCAGATACGCAGTATTTT.

The CDR3 loop is CASSLGGVNQPQHF. The CDR3 nucleotides are TGTGCCAGCAGCTTGGGGGGGGTCAATCAGCCCCAGCATTTT. V and J are TRBV7-2 and TRBJ1-5; TRBD1 is a possible D gene (5 bases). The CDR3 covers 14 residues. The V gene's germline CDR1 is SGHTA and CDR2 FQGNSA. V lost 3 bases, J lost 3 bases, and 9 bases lay in between.

The table lists this clone with a count of one. This is likely a read error, given that the CDR3 carries no conserved phenylalanine or tryptophan at its end. The rearrangement uses TRBV5-1 and TRBJ1-2; TRBD1 agrees at 8 bases. The CDR3 extends over 12 amino acids. Per germline, CDR1 SGHRS and CDR2 YFSETQ. Trimming at V came to 4 bases and at J to 8 bases, leaving 4 bases not matched to a gene. Here the CDR3 reads CASSGNRGGYTL. The CDR3 DNA is TGCGCCAGCAGCGGGAACAGGGGGGGCTACACCCTC.

The V and J genes are TRBV27 and TRBJ1-1; 11 nucleotides agree with TRBD1. Germline trimming cut 6 bases from V and 5 bases from J; bases unmatched to any gene: 5. The CDR3 sequence is 14 residues long. Germline CDR1 is MNHEY and CDR2 is SMNVEV (reference sequence). The DNA of the CDR3 is TGTGCCAGCAGATCCGGACAGGGGGCGACTGAAGCTTTCTTT. Amino acid sequence: CASRSGQGATEAFF.

The CDR3 is CASSWRIAHEQFF. In DNA, the CDR3 is TGTGCCAGCAGCTGGAGGATCGCCCATGAGCAGTTCTTC. V is TRBV5-4 and J is TRBJ2-1, with a possible D match to TRBD2 (5 bases). This CDR3 region has 13 residues. V lost 3 bases and J lost 8, with 12 bases in between. Germline V gene sequence: CDR1 SGHNT, CDR2 YYREEE (reference sequence).

The chain links TRBV25-1 to TRBJ1-4; weak D call: TRBD1 (5 bases). The ends were cut back, 6 bases at V and 7 bases at J, with 21 bases in the middle. Germline V gene sequence: CDR1 MGHDK, CDR2 SYGVNS. The CDR3 is 16 residues long. This CDR3 reads CASSRGGTASGEKLFF. The CDR3 bases are TGTGCCAGCAGCCGCGGGGGGACGGCGAGTGGTGAAAAACTGTTTTTT.

CDR3 residues: CASSLVVTGANEQYF. DNA of the CDR3: TGTGCCAGCAGCTTAGTAGTGACAGGGGCGAACGAGCAGTACTTC. This rearrangement joins TRBV11-2 to TRBJ2-7, with 8 bases matching TRBD1. Per the germline V gene, CDR1 is SGHAT and CDR2 is FQNNGV. V lost 1 base, J lost 5 bases, and 7 bases stayed unmatched. This CDR3 contains 15 residues.

This chain connects TRBV5-1 to TRBJ2-3; 8 bases are shared with TRBD2. Germline CDR1 is SGHRS and CDR2 is YFSETQ. Losses at the gene ends were 4 bases for V and 5 bases for J; bases not matched to a gene: 6. The CDR3 totals 14 residues. In DNA form, the CDR3 reads TGCGCCAGCAGCGAAGCGGGGGCGGGAGATACGCAGTATTTT. This encodes CASSEAGAGDTQYF.

The genes are TRBV11-2 and TRBJ2-3; D might be TRBD2 (6 bases). The CDR3 is 15 residues long. Per the germline V gene, CDR1 is SGHAT and CDR2 is FQNNGV. V lost 3 bases to trimming and J lost 5 bases, with 15 bases between them. The chain's CDR3 is CASSFGGSGGDTQYF. CDR3 sequence (DNA): TGTGCCAGCAGCTTTGGCGGGTCCGGGGGAGATACGCAGTATTTT.

V and J are TRBV5-1 and TRBJ2-7; D is perhaps TRBD2 (6 bases). This CDR3 has 15 amino acids. Germline V CDR1 and CDR2: SGHRS, YFSETQ. The V end lost 4 bases, the J end lost 1 base, and 15 bases lay between the germline ends. CDR3 loop: CASSPERARSYEQYF. CDR3 DNA sequence: TGCGCCAGCAGCCCCGAGCGGGCCCGTTCCTACGAGCAGTACTTC.

J is TRBJ1-3 and V is TRBV5-6; 7 bases agree with TRBD1. The germline CDR1 and CDR2 sequences are SGHDT and YYEEEE. This CDR3 spans 15 amino acids. After removal of 4 bases from V and 4 bases from J, the junction contained 8 bases not matched to a gene. CDR3 DNA: TGTGCCAGCAGCCCCCGACAGGGTTCAGGAAACACCATATATTTT. Its protein product is CASSPRQGSGNTIYF. Variable domain in full (rest from reference TRBV5-6 and TRBJ1-3): DAGVTQSPTHLIKTRGQQVTLRCSPKSGHDTVSWYQQALGQGPQFIFQYYEEEERQRGNFPDRFSGHQFPNYSSELNVNALLLGDSALYLCASSPRQGSGNTIYFGEGSWLTVV.

The V call is TRBV5-1, the J call TRBJ1-2, with 9 bases lining up with TRBD1. Germline CDR1 SGHRS, CDR2 YFSETQ. V shed 4 bases and J 6 bases; nucleotides not matched to a gene: 4. This CDR3 region has 13 residues. For the CDR3, the DNA is TGCGCCAGCAGCCCCACAGGGGGCGATGGCTACACCTTC. Translated, it gives CASSPTGGDGYTF.

The chain uses TRBV9 and TRBJ2-2; 8 bases line up with TRBD1. The length of the CDR3 is 16 residues. Trimming took 2 bases from V and 4 from J; bases not matched to a gene: 7. The germline gives CDR1 SGDLS, CDR2 YYNGEE. CDR3: CASSVGQGRGTGELFF. DNA for the CDR3: TGTGCCAGCAGCGTCGGACAGGGACGCGGCACCGGGGAGCTGTTTTTT.

The chain carries TRBV5-1 and TRBJ2-7, with D uncertain. Germline assignment: CDR1 SGHRS and CDR2 YFSETQ. Trimming shortened V by 1 base and J by 1 base, and 9 bases separated the two germline ends. The CDR3 extends over 14 amino acids. CDR3 nucleotides: TGCGCCAGCAGCTTGCAGGCCCCTTCCTACGAGCAGTACTTC. The encoded protein is CASSLQAPSYEQYF.

This rearrangement joins TRBV7-6 to TRBJ2-2; 7 bases line up with TRBD2. This CDR3 has 16 amino acids. Germline CDR1 reads SGHVS; CDR2 reads FNYEAQ. V was clipped by 4 bases and J by 0 bases; unmatched bases: 5. The chain's CDR3 is CASSSGDYSNTGELFF. The CDR3 DNA reads TGTGCCAGCAGCTCCGGGGACTACTCGAACACCGGGGAGCTGTTTTTT.

The chain recombines TRBV6-5 with TRBJ2-1; TRBD2 matches 11 bases. The CDR3 has 14 amino acids. In germline, CDR1 is MNHEY, CDR2 SVGAGI. J gave up 8 bases and V 7 bases, and 7 bases lay outside the gene matches. This chain's CDR3 is CASTISGRGDEQFF. The CDR3 DNA reads TGTGCCAGCACCATTAGCGGGAGGGGCGATGAGCAGTTCTTC.

The rearrangement joins TRBV7-2 to TRBJ2-5; D gene ambiguous. The CDR3 is 15 amino acids. The germline V gene has CDR1 SGHTA and CDR2 FQGNSA. The germline V and J ends were trimmed by 3 bases and 5 bases, with 16 bases remaining between them. The CDR3 DNA sequence: TGTGCCAGCAGCTTCGAAAGGGAATCGTGGGAGACCCAGTACTTC. This translates into CASSFERESWETQYF. Full variable domain (remainder filled in from reference TRBV7-2 and TRBJ2-5): GAGVSQSPSNKVTEKGKDVELRCDPISGHTALYWYRQSLGQGLEFLIYFQGNSAPDKSGLPSDRFSAERTGGSVSTLTIQRTQQEDSAVYLCASSFERESWETQYFGPGTRLLVL.

The chain couples TRBV4-3 to TRBJ2-3; either TRBD1 or TRBD2 may fit D (5 bases each). The V gene's germline CDR1 is LGHNA and CDR2 YSLEER. Between the trimmed V and J ends, which lost 0 bases and 6 bases, there was a span of 16 bases. CDR3 length: 16 amino acids. The CDR3 sequence is CASSQDHGTGVDTQYF. The CDR3 DNA follows: TGCGCCAGCAGCCAAGATCACGGGACCGGTGTGGATACGCAGTATTTT.

The V gene is TRBV15, the J gene TRBJ1-5, with a possible D match to TRBD1 (5 bases). Germline V lookup: CDR1 LNHNV, CDR2 YYDKDF (reference sequence). V gave up 1 base and J gave up 3 bases, with 13 bases separating them. This CDR3 has 16 residues. The CDR3 region is CATSRGGRETNQPQHF. CDR3 sequence (DNA): TGTGCCACCAGCAGAGGGGGCAGGGAAACCAATCAGCCCCAGCATTTT. The whole variable domain, filled in from reference TRBV15 and TRBJ1-5, reads DAMVIQNPRYQVTQFGKPVTLSCSQTLNHNVMYWYQQKSSQAPKLLFHYYDKDFNNEADTPDNFQSRRPNTSFCFLDIRSPGLGDTAMYLCATSRGGRETNQPQHFGDGTRLSIL.

The V gene is TRBV7-9, the J gene TRBJ2-1, with TRBD2 matching 10 bases. This CDR3 spans 13 amino acids. Germline loops: CDR1 SEHNR, CDR2 FQNEAQ (reference sequence). V dropped 8 bases and J dropped 7; count of bases not matched to a gene: 5. In DNA form, the CDR3 reads TGTGCCAGCGCGGGACTAGCGAAAAATGAGCAGTTCTTC. Translation: CASAGLAKNEQFF.

The gene calls are TRBV6-1 and TRBJ1-2; 7 bases align to TRBD1. This CDR3 is 16 amino acids long. V shed 4 bases, J shed 0 bases, and the junction held 8 bases outside the gene matches. Looked up from germline, CDR1 is MNHNS and CDR2 is SASEGT. The CDR3 nucleotides are TGTGCCAGCAGTGGCCCGGGACAGACATCTAACTATGGCTACACCTTC. Translating it yields CASSGPGQTSNYGYTF.

This chain links TRBV5-8 with TRBJ1-1, with TRBD1 matching 8 bases. CDR1 SGHTS and CDR2 YDEGEE come from the germline V gene. CDR3 length equals 15 residues. V was pared by 3 bases and J by 0 bases, with 4 bases of the junction left unmatched. The CDR3 nucleotides read TGTGCCAGCAGCTCTCTCAGGGGGCTGAACACTGAAGCTTTCTTT. It encodes CASSSLRGLNTEAFF. Drawing the rest from reference TRBV5-8 and TRBJ1-1, the complete variable domain is EAGVTQSPTHLIKTRGQQATLRCSPISGHTSVYWYQQALGLGLQFLLWYDEGEERNRGNFPPRFSGRQFPNYSSELNVNALELEDSALYLCASSSLRGLNTEAFFGQGTRLTVV.

This clone came up once. The V gene is TRBV29-1, the J gene TRBJ2-1; a possible D gene is TRBD1 (6 bases). Germline CDR1 and CDR2: SQVTM and ANQGSEA. This CDR3 contains 13 residues. Trimming took off 7 bases at V and 0 bases at J, with 10 bases between the two ends. CDR3 residues: CSAGQSSYNEQFF. DNA for the CDR3: TGCAGCGCCGGACAGAGCTCCTACAATGAGCAGTTCTTC.

This chain links TRBV25-1 with TRBJ2-3, with no clear D. The CDR3 is made up of 14 amino acids. CDR1 and CDR2 (germline): MGHDK, SYGVNS. Trimming took off 3 bases at V and 5 bases at J, with 12 bases between the two ends. The CDR3 nucleotides read TGTGCCAGCAGTGATGTTGGGTTGGGAGATACGCAGTATTTT. Translation: CASSDVGLGDTQYF.

This clone was picked up a small number of times. V gene TRBV5-1 combines with J gene TRBJ1-6, with 7 bases identical to TRBD1. This CDR3 is 16 amino acids long. V trimming: 4 bases; J trimming: 6 bases; junction bases outside the gene matches: 10. Per the germline V gene, CDR1 is SGHRS and CDR2 is YFSETQ. The CDR3 spells CASSPRGGEGNSPLHF. The CDR3, as DNA: TGCGCCAGCAGCCCCAGGGGGGGAGAGGGTAATTCACCCCTCCACTTT.